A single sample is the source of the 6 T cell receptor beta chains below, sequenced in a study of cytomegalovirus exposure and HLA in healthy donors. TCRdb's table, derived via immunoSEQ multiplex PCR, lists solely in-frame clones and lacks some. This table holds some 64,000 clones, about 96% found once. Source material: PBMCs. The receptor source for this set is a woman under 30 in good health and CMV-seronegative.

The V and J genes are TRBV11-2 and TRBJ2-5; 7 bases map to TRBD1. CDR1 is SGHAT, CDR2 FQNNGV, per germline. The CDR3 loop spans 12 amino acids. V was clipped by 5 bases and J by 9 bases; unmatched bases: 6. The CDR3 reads CASSPTGDPQYF. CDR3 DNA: TGTGCCAGCAGCCCCACAGGGGATCCCCAGTACTTC. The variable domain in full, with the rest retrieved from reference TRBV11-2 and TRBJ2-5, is EAGVAQSPRYKIIEKRQSVAFWCNPISGHATLYWYQQILGQGPKLLIQFQNNGVVDDSQLPKDRFSAERLKGVDSTLKIQPAKLEDSAVYLCASSPTGDPQYFGPGTRLLVL.

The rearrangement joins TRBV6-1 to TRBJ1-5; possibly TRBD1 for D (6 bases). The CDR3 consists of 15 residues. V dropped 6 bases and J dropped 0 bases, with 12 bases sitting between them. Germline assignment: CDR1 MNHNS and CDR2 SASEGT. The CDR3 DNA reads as TGTGCCAGCAGCCTACAGGGATATAGCAATCAGCCCCAGCATTTT. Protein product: CASSLQGYSNQPQHF.

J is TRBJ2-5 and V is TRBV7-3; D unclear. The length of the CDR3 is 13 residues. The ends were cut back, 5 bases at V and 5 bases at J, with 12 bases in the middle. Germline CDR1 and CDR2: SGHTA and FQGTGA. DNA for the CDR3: TGTGCCAGCAGCCCCGGCCAGAGGGAGACCCAGTACTTC. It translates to CASSPGQRETQYF.

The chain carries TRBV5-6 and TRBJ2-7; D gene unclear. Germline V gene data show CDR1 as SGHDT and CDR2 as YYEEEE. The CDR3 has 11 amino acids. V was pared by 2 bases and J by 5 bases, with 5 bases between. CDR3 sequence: CASSFGHEQYF. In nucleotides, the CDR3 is TGTGCCAGCAGCTTTGGGCACGAGCAGTACTTC.

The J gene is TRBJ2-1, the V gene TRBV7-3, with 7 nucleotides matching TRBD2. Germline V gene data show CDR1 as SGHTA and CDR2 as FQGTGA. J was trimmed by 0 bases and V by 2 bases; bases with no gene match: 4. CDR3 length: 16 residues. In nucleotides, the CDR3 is TGTGCCAGCAGCTTATGGCGGGGGAGCTCCTACAATGAGCAGTTCTTC. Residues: CASSLWRGSSYNEQFF.

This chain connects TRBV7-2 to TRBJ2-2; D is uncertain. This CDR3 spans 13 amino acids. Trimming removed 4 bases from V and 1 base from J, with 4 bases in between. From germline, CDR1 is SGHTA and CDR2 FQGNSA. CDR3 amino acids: CASSSKNTGELFF. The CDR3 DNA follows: TGTGCCAGCAGCTCCAAGAACACCGGGGAGCTGTTTTTT.